The 32 T cell receptor beta chains below were found in one sample sequenced in a study of early T cells in non-severe SARS-CoV-2 infection. Via MiXCR, TCRdb re-called the 5' RACE reads, giving one row per CDR3 protein. Among tens of thousands of distinct CDR3 sequences listed, approximately 10% were seen once. The material was whole blood, obtained at baseline. The receptors shown here come from an adult who was a healthcare worker with PCR-confirmed SARS-CoV-2 infection or an uninfected control (not recorded which).

This sequence joins TRBV12-3 or TRBV12-4 and TRBJ2-1, with 9 bases matching TRBD1. The CDR3 is 13 residues long. V shed 5 bases and J 15 bases; nucleotides not matched to a gene: 11. For the CDR3, the DNA is TGTGCCAGCAGTCCGACCGCCGGGACAGGGCGGTTCTTC. Translating gives CASSPTAGTGRFF.

This clonotype came up many times. The chain combines TRBV14 with TRBJ2-5; possible D gene TRBD2, 6 bases. Trimming cost V 7 bases and J 1 base, with 10 bases left between them. The CDR3 covers 13 residues. Germline-derived CDR1 and CDR2 are SGHDN and FVKESK. CDR3 bases: TGTGCCAGCACTAGCGCTGTCCAAGAGACCCAGTACTTC. Protein sequence: CASTSAVQETQYF.

This clonotype was picked up many times. V gene TRBV18 combines with J gene TRBJ1-1; D uncertain. The germline gives CDR1 KGHSH, CDR2 LQKENI. The V and J ends lost 6 bases and 3 bases respectively, with 20 bases between them. The CDR3 has 16 residues. As DNA, the CDR3 is TGTGCCAGCTCCCTACGACATTCACCCCGGGACACTGAAGCTTTCTTT. The encoded protein is CASSLRHSPRDTEAFF.

There are a few counts of this clonotype. The chain recombines TRBV12-3 or TRBV12-4 with TRBJ2-2, with TRBD2 as a possible D gene (7 bases). CDR3 length equals 16 residues. V was trimmed by 10 bases and J by 0 bases, leaving 18 bases between them. This CDR3 is CATKRGHLSNTGELFF. CDR3 DNA sequence: TGTGCCACCAAGCGGGGACACCTCTCGAACACCGGGGAGCTGTTTTTT.

This clonotype was counted only a few times. The chain has TRBV7-8 and TRBJ2-1, with 15 nucleotides matching TRBD2. V lost 4 bases, J lost 6 bases, and 10 bases stayed unmatched. The CDR3 is 18 amino acids. CDR1 and CDR2 from the germline V gene are SGHVS and FQNEAQ. The CDR3 nucleotides read TGTGCCAGCAGCTGGGGACTAGCGGGAGGAGCTAGTGGCAATGAGCAGTTCTTC. This encodes CASSWGLAGGASGNEQFF.

This clonotype was counted only a few times. The rearrangement joins TRBV5-4 to TRBJ2-1; no clear D gene. Germline lookup yields CDR1 SGHNT and CDR2 YYREEE (reference sequence). The V end lost 4 bases, the J end lost 7 bases, and 12 bases lay between the germline ends. This CDR3 spans 13 amino acids. CDR3 loop: CASSPTDGNEQFF. The CDR3 bases are TGTGCCAGCAGCCCTACCGACGGTAATGAGCAGTTCTTC.

This clonotype was picked up many times. The chain combines TRBV27 with TRBJ1-1; the match to TRBD1 covers 7 bases. CDR1 is MNHEY and CDR2 is SMNVEV in the germline V gene (reference sequence). The CDR3 sequence is 17 residues long. J was trimmed by 1 base and V by 4 bases; bases with no gene match: 12. The CDR3 here is CASSSPPGRGGNTEAFF. DNA of the CDR3: TGTGCCAGCAGTTCCCCTCCCGGCAGGGGGGGGAACACTGAAGCTTTCTTT.

In this sample, this clonotype turned up many times. The gene calls are TRBV7-9 and TRBJ1-2; D is unclear. V was trimmed by 5 bases and J by 8 bases, leaving 15 bases between them. In germline, CDR1 is SEHNR, CDR2 FQNEAQ (reference sequence). This CDR3 has 13 residues. DNA of the CDR3: TGTGCCAGCAGCCGGGCCTTATCTGAGGGCTACACCTTC. Protein sequence: CASSRALSEGYTF.

This clonotype was picked up many times. The chain links TRBV7-9 to TRBJ2-3; D might be TRBD1 or TRBD2, each matching 5 bases. CDR1 and CDR2 (germline): SEHNR, FQNEAQ (reference sequence). The CDR3 extends over 14 amino acids. V lost 5 bases to trimming and J lost 3 bases, with 12 bases between them. CDR3 sequence (DNA): TGTGCCAGCAGCCCATCGGGACCTACAGATACGCAGTATTTT. Translation gives CASSPSGPTDTQYF.

In this sample, this clonotype turned up many times. The chain combines TRBV7-9 with TRBJ2-3; no reliable D call. V lost 11 bases to trimming and J lost 1 base, with 19 bases between them. Germline V gene data show CDR1 as SEHNR and CDR2 as FQNEAQ (reference sequence). The CDR3 totals 15 residues. For the CDR3, the DNA is TGTGCCTCTATAGCAGGTCGCGGCGGCACAGATACGCAGTATTTT. Translating gives CASIAGRGGTDTQYF.

CDR3 in amino acids: CASSLEVGTGELFF. The DNA for the CDR3 is TGTGCCAGCAGCTTAGAAGTGGGCACCGGGGAGCTGTTTTTT. The chain recombines TRBV11-2 with TRBJ2-2; D not resolved. Trimming shortened V by 0 bases and J by 4 bases, and 6 bases separated the two germline ends. Per germline, CDR1 SGHAT and CDR2 FQNNGV. This CDR3 has 14 amino acids. Together with reference TRBV11-2 and TRBJ2-2, the CDR3 gives the full variable domain: EAGVAQSPRYKIIEKRQSVAFWCNPISGHATLYWYQQILGQGPKLLIQFQNNGVVDDSQLPKDRFSAERLKGVDSTLKIQPAKLEDSAVYLCASSLEVGTGELFFGEGSRLTVL.

The table lists this clonotype with a few counts. V gene TRBV30 combines with J gene TRBJ2-5; 11 bases map to TRBD1. CDR1 and CDR2 (germline): GTSNPN, SVGIG (reference sequence). CDR3 length: 14 residues. The J segment lost 4 bases and the V segment lost 0 bases, leaving 1 base of the junction unmatched. The DNA for the CDR3 is TGTGCCTGGAGTGTAGGACAGGGGGCAGAGACCCAGTACTTC. It yields the protein CAWSVGQGAETQYF.

This clonotype occurred a few times. The DNA for the CDR3 is TGTGCCAGCAGCTTAAACGGGTATAGCAATCAGCCCCAGCATTTT. Protein: CASSLNGYSNQPQHF. V usage is TRBV7-9 and J usage is TRBJ1-5; no reliable D call. There are 15 residues in the CDR3. V was pared by 2 bases and J by 0 bases, with 8 bases between. Germline V gene lookup returns CDR1 SEHNR and CDR2 FQNEAQ (reference sequence).

This clonotype was seen many times. This chain links TRBV11-2 with TRBJ1-1, with D possibly matching TRBD1 (6 bases). The CDR3 is 14 amino acids. V lost 4 bases, J lost 7 bases, and 16 bases lay in between. Germline values: CDR1 SGHAT, CDR2 FQNNGV. DNA for the CDR3: TGTGCCAGCAGCTCGCTACAGGGAAGAGGTGAAGCTTTCTTT. Its translation: CASSSLQGRGEAFF.

A word on this clonotype: A much larger clone differs by one base, so this may be a read error. The genes are TRBV11-2 and TRBJ2-5; 9 positions agree with TRBD2. The germline V gene has CDR1 SGHAT and CDR2 FQNNGV. The CDR3 runs 16 residues. The CDR3 loop is CASSPHSGRRVETQHF. As DNA, the CDR3 is TGTGCCAGCAGCCCCCATAGCGGGAGAAGGGTAGAGACCCAGCACTTC. Using reference TRBV11-2 and TRBJ2-5 for the parts outside the CDR3, the full variable domain is EAGVAQSPRYKIIEKRQSVAFWCNPISGHATLYWYQQILGQGPKLLIQFQNNGVVDDSQLPKDRFSAERLKGVDSTLKIQPAKLEDSAVYLCASSPHSGRRVETQHFGPGTRLLVL.

The table lists this clonotype with a few counts. This chain joins TRBV6-5 and TRBJ2-2; TRBD1 matches at 8 bases. Germline values: CDR1 MNHEY, CDR2 SVGAGI. CDR3 size: 17 residues. J lost 3 bases, V lost 4 bases, and 10 bases had no gene match. The CDR3 sequence: CASSLSRDRSYTGELFF. The CDR3 DNA follows: TGTGCCAGCAGTTTAAGCCGGGACAGGTCTTACACCGGGGAGCTGTTTTTT.

This clonotype was seen a few times. J is TRBJ1-1 and V is TRBV2; D gene unclear. Trimming removed 4 bases at V and 5 bases at J, with 11 bases between. The CDR3 contains 13 residues. Germline loops: CDR1 SNHLY, CDR2 FYNNEI. Written as DNA, the CDR3 is TGTGCCAGCAGTGCGCGGGGAGGGACTGAAGCTTTCTTT. Encoded protein: CASSARGGTEAFF.

The rearrangement links TRBV12-3 or TRBV12-4 to TRBJ1-2; D is possibly TRBD1 (6 bases). The CDR3 is 14 residues long. Trimming took off 3 bases at V and 5 bases at J, with 13 bases between the two ends. The chain's CDR3 is CASSLDSNGYGYTF. In DNA form, the CDR3 reads TGTGCCAGCAGTTTGGACAGCAATGGTTATGGCTACACCTTC.

This clonotype was recorded many times. The chain has TRBV2 and TRBJ2-5, with D possibly matching TRBD1 (6 bases). Germline V gene data show CDR1 as SNHLY and CDR2 as FYNNEI. The CDR3 spans 12 residues. The V gene lost 5 bases and the J gene lost 2 bases, with 6 bases spanning the gap. The CDR3 spells CASSTGQETQYF. The CDR3 DNA is TGTGCCAGCAGTACAGGGCAAGAGACCCAGTACTTC.

This rearrangement joins TRBV6-2 or TRBV6-3 to TRBJ1-6; 9 nucleotides agree with TRBD1. Trimming at V came to 4 bases and at J to 9 bases, leaving 4 bases not matched to a gene. CDR3 length equals 14 residues. CDR1 and CDR2 (germline): MNHEY, SVGEGT. The CDR3 loop is CASSSGTGTSPLHF. DNA of the CDR3: TGTGCCAGCAGTTCCGGGACAGGGACTTCACCCCTCCACTTT.

This clonotype appeared a few times. The chain is built from TRBV4-2 and TRBJ1-5, with 8 bases identical to TRBD1. The CDR3 runs 14 residues. The trim removed 5 bases at V and 4 bases at J, leaving 4 bases unmatched. Germline CDR1 and CDR2: LGHNA and YNFKEQ. The CDR3 DNA sequence: TGTGCCAGCAGCGGAGGGACAGGTAATCAGCCCCAGCATTTT. Translating it yields CASSGGTGNQPQHF.

This clonotype has at least ten counts. This rearrangement joins TRBV6-4 to TRBJ2-3, with TRBD2 identical over 9 bases. CDR3 length: 15 residues. Per the germline V gene, CDR1 is MRHNA and CDR2 is SNTAGT. Unmatched junction bases numbered 8, after V lost 5 bases and J lost 5 bases. CDR3 coding DNA: TGTGCCAGCAGTTTCGAAGCGGGGGGAGGAGATACGCAGTATTTT. This codes for CASSFEAGGGDTQYF.

This clonotype has a handful of counts. The rearrangement links TRBV5-4 to TRBJ2-1; D may be TRBD1 or TRBD2 (5 bases each). Germline loops: CDR1 SGHNT, CDR2 YYREEE (reference sequence). V was trimmed by 2 bases and J by 8 bases, leaving 8 bases between them. CDR3 length equals 12 residues. DNA for the CDR3: TGTGCCAGCAGCTTTGGGGGAGATGAGCAGTTCTTC. Encoded protein: CASSFGGDEQFF. Using reference TRBV5-4 and TRBJ2-1 for the parts outside the CDR3, the full variable domain is ETGVTQSPTHLIKTRGQQVTLRCSSQSGHNTVSWYQQALGQGPQFIFQYYREEENGRGNFPPRFSGLQFPNYSSELNVNALELDDSALYLCASSFGGDEQFFGPGTRLTVL.

The chain links TRBV27 to TRBJ2-7; TRBD1 aligns across 8 bases. Germline assignment: CDR1 MNHEY and CDR2 SMNVEV (reference sequence). The CDR3 is 14 amino acids. Losses at the gene ends were 3 bases for V and 0 bases for J; bases not matched to a gene: 1. CDR3 sequence (DNA): TGTGCCAGCAGTTTGACAGGGGCCTCCTACGAGCAGTACTTC. This codes for CASSLTGASYEQYF.

The chain couples TRBV29-1 to TRBJ2-7; a possible D gene is TRBD2 (7 bases). Deletions cut 6 bases from V and 3 bases from J, with 15 bases between. The CDR3 sequence is 13 residues long. Germline CDR1 SQVTM, CDR2 ANQGSEA. The DNA for the CDR3 is TGCAGCGTCGCTGGAGGGGGGGGCTACGAGCAGTACTTC. Translated: CSVAGGGGYEQYF.

This clonotype was seen more than once but under ten times. The chain joins TRBV6-4 to TRBJ2-3, with a weak D call TRBD1 (6 bases). Between the trimmed V and J ends, which lost 2 bases and 1 base, there was a span of 7 bases. The CDR3 spans 14 residues. Germline CDR1 and CDR2: MRHNA and SNTAGT. The DNA for the CDR3 is TGTGCCAGCAGTGACGGGGGCGGCACAGATACGCAGTATTTT. Its translation is CASSDGGGTDTQYF.

Concerning this clonotype: At one end, the junction sequence differs from germline, possibly due to a read error. This sequence joins TRBV6-9 and TRBJ2-7, with D maybe TRBD2 (5 bases). CDR3 length equals 13 residues. CDR1 and CDR2 from the germline V gene are MNHGY and SVAAGI. The CDR3 loop is CASSYLEVYEQYF. The CDR3 DNA reads as TGTGCCAGCAGTTACCTGGAGGTCTACGAACAGTACTTC.

This clonotype was seen a handful of times. The V call is TRBV19, the J call TRBJ2-5; possibly TRBD2 for D (5 bases). Germline V gene sequence: CDR1 LNHDA, CDR2 SQIVND (reference sequence). The CDR3 covers 11 residues. V was cut by 6 bases and J by 7 bases, with 9 bases left in between. In DNA, the CDR3 is TGTGCCAGTAGAGAAGAGGGGACCCAGTACTTC. It codes for CASREEGTQYF.

The chain joins TRBV7-9 to TRBJ1-1, with D unclear. V lost 4 bases and J 1 base, leaving 7 bases between the germline ends. CDR1 and CDR2 (germline): SEHNR, FQNEAQ (reference sequence). This CDR3 has 13 amino acids. CDR3 nucleotide sequence: TGTGCCAGCAGCTCACCGTGGAACACTGAAGCTTTCTTT. This translates into CASSSPWNTEAFF.

In this sample, this clonotype turned up a few times. This chain links TRBV11-3 with TRBJ2-4; D gene uncertain. V gave up 4 bases and J gave up 7 bases, with 14 bases separating them. The CDR3 spans 14 residues. Per germline, CDR1 SGHNT and CDR2 YENEEA. The CDR3 reads CASSSGRGRNIQYF. The CDR3, as DNA: TGTGCCAGCAGCTCCGGCCGTGGCCGGAACATTCAGTACTTC. The full variable domain, with the rest looked up from reference TRBV11-3 and TRBJ2-4, is EAGVVQSPRYKIIEKKQPVAFWCNPISGHNTLYWYLQNLGQGPELLIRYENEEAVDDSQLPKDRFSAERLKGVDSTLKIQPAELGDSAVYLCASSSGRGRNIQYFGAGTRLSVL.

This rearrangement joins TRBV5-1 to TRBJ2-5; D is perhaps TRBD1 (6 bases). CDR3 length equals 14 residues. The V and J ends lost 2 bases and 2 bases respectively, with 10 bases between them. From germline, CDR1 is SGHRS and CDR2 YFSETQ. The CDR3 sequence: CASSFGQIQETQYF. The CDR3 DNA is TGCGCCAGCAGCTTCGGACAGATTCAAGAGACCCAGTACTTC.

CDR3 nucleotides: TGTGCCAGCAGCTTGAGAGATCGGGAGACCCAGTACTTC. Translation gives CASSLRDRETQYF. This chain connects TRBV7-3 to TRBJ2-5, with D uncertain. The CDR3 covers 13 residues. V was pared by 3 bases and J by 5 bases, with 10 bases between. Germline V gives CDR1 SGHTA, CDR2 FQGTGA.